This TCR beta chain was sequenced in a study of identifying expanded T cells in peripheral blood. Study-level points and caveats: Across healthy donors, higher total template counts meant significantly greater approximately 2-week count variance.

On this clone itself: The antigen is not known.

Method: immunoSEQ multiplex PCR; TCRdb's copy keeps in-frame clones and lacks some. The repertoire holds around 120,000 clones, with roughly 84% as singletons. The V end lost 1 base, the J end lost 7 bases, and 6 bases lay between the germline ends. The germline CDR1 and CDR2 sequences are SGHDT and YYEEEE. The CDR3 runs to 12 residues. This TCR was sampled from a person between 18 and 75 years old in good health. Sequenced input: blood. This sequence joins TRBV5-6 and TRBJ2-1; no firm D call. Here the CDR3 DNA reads TGTGCCAGCAGCTTGAATTGGAATGAGCAGTTCTTC. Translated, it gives CASSLNWNEQFF.